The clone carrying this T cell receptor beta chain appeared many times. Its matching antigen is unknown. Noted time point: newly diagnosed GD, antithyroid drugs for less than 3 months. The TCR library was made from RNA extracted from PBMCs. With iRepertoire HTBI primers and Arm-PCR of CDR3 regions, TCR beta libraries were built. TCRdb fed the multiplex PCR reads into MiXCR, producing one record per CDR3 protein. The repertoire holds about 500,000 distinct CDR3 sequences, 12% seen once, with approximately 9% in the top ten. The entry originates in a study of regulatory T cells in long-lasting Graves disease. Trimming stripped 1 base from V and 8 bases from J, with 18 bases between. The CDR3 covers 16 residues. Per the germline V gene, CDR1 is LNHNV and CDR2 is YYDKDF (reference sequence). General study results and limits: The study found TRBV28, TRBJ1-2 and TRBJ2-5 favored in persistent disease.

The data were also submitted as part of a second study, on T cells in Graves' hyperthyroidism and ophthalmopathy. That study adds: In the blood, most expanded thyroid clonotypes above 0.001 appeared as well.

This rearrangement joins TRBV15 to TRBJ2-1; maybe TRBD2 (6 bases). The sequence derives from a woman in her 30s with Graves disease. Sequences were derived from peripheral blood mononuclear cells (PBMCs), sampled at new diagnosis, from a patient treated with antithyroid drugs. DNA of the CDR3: TGTGCCACCAGCAGAGGGGAGGTTGAAGGGAACCATGAGCAGTTCTTC. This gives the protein CATSRGEVEGNHEQFF.